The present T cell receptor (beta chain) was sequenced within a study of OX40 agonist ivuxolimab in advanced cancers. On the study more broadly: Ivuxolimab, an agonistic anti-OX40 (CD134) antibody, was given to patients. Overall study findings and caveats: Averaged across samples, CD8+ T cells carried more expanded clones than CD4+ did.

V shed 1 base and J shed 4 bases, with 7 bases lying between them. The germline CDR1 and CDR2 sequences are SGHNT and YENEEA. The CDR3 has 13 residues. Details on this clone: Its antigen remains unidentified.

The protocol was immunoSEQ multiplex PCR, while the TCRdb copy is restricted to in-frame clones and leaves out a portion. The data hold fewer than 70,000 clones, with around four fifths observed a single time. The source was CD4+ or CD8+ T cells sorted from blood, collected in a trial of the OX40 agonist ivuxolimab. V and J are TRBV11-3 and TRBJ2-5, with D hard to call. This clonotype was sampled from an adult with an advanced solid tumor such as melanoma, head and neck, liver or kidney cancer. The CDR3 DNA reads TGTGCCAGCAGCTTAGGGCCTGGAGAGACCCAGTACTTC. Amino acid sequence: CASSLGPGETQYF.